This TCR beta chain was sequenced during a study of human T cells and chemical hapten exposure. General study findings and limits: The study found that DPC sensitization did not change TCRs above 1 in 1000 frequency.

Unfractionated whole blood yielded the extracted total RNA. This clonotype was picked up a small number of times. Its antigen is still unknown. Authors' methods: Sample-level TCR yields exhibited a median of approximately 96,000, with a range of roughly 23,224 to 700,000. TCRdb ran MiXCR on the 5' RACE reads and lists one entry per CDR3 protein. None of the V and J calls come from the authors' own analysis; TCRdb made them. The top ten hold around 6.8% of the sample, which has roughly 81,000 distinct CDR3 sequences, 15% seen once. Trimming removed 0 bases at V and 0 bases at J, with 13 bases between. This CDR3 contains 16 residues. Germline loops: CDR1 GTSNPN, CDR2 SVGIG (reference sequence).

The chain recombines TRBV30 with TRBJ2-3, with D unclear. This clonotype was sampled from a female donor in good health. The CDR3 DNA is TGTGCCTGGAGTGTTGTGAGGCGCACTAGCACAGATACGCAGTATTTT. Its protein is CAWSVVRRTSTDTQYF. The entire variable domain, with the rest obtained from reference TRBV30 and TRBJ2-3, is as follows: SQTIHQWPATLVQPVGSPLSLECTVEGTSNPNLYWYRQAAGRGLQLLFYSVGIGQISSEVPQNLSASRPQDRQFILSSKKLLLSDSGFYLCAWSVVRRTSTDTQYFGPGTRLTVL.